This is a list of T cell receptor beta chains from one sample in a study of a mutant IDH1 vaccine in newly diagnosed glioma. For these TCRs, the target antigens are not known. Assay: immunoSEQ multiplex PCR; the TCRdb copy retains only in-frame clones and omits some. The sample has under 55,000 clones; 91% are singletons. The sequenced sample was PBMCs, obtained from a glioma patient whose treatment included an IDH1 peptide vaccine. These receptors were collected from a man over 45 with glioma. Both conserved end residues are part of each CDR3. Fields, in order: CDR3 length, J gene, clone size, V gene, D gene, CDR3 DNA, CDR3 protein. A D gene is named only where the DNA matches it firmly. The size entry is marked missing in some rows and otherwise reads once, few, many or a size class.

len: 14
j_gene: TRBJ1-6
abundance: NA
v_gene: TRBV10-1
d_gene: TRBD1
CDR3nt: TGCGCCAGCAGAAGACAGGGAGGGAATTCACCCCTCCACTTT
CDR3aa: CASRRQGGNSPLHF

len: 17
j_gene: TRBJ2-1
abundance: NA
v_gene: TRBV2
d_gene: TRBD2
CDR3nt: TGTGCCAGCAGCGCGATACTACTAGCGGGGGGAAACAATGAGCAGTTCTTC
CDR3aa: CASSAILLAGGNNEQFF

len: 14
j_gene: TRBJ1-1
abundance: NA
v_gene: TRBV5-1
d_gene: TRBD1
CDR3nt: TGCGCCAGCAGCCCGGACAGGGGGCGCGTTGAAGCTTTCTTT
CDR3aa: CASSPDRGRVEAFF

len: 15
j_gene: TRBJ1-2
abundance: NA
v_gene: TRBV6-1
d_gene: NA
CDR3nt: TGTGCCAGCAGTGAGTTTCCGAGCTTGAACTATGGCTACACCTTC
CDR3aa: CASSEFPSLNYGYTF

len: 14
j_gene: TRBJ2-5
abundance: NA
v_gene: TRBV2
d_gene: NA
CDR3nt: TGTGCCAGCAGTGTAGGTAGGGTCCAAGAGACCCAGTACTTC
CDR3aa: CASSVGRVQETQYF

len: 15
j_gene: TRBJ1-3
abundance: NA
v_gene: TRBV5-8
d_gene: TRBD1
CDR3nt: TGTGCCAGCAGCCTGGGACAGGGGGCTGGAAACACCATATATTTT
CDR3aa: CASSLGQGAGNTIYF

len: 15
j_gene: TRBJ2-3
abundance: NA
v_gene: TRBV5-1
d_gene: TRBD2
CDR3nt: TGCGCCAGCACCCTTGCTGGGACTAGCGGGGATACGCAGTATTTT
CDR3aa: CASTLAGTSGDTQYF

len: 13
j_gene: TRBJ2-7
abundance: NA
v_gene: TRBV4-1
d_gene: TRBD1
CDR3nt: TGCGCCAGCAGCCGGGGACAGAATAACGAGCAGTACTTC
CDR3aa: CASSRGQNNEQYF

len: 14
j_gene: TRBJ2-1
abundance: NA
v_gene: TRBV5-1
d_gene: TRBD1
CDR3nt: TGCGCCACCAAACTCGGGACAGGGGGCGCTGAGCAGTTCTTC
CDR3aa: CATKLGTGGAEQFF

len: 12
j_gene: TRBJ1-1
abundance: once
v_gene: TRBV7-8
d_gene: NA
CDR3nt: TGTGCCAGCAGCTTAATGGTCACTGAAGCTTTCTTT
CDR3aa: CASSLMVTEAFF

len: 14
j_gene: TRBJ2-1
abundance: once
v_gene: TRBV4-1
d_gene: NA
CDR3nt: TGCGCCAGCAGCCAAACCCAATCCTACAATGAGCAGTTCTTC
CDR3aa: CASSQTQSYNEQFF

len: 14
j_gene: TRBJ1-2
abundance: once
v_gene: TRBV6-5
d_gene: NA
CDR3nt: TGTGCCAGCAGTTACTCCGTCGGGCACTATGGCCACACCTTC
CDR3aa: CASSYSVGHYGHTF

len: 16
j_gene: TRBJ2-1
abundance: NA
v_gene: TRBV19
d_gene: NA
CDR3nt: TGTGCCAGTACCGATACCTCGTGGGGGGGCCTAAATGAGCAGTTCTTC
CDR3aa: CASTDTSWGGLNEQFF

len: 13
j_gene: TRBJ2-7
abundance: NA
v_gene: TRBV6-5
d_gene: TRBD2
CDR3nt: TGTGCCAGCTATGCGGGGGCGGGGGGCGAGCAGTACTTC
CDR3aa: CASYAGAGGEQYF

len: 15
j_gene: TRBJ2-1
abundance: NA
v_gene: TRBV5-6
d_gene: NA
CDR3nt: TGTGCCAGCAGCTTGGGACCAACCTCCTACAATGAGCAGTTCTTC
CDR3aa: CASSLGPTSYNEQFF

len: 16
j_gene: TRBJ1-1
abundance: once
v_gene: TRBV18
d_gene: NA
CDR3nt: TGTGCCAGCTCACCACCGAAGAAAGGGGTGGTCACTGAAGCTTTCTTT
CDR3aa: CASSPPKKGVVTEAFF

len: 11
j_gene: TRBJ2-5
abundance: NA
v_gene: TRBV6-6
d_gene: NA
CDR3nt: TGTGCCAGCAGCCCCAGGGAGACCCAGTACTTC
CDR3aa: CASSPRETQYF

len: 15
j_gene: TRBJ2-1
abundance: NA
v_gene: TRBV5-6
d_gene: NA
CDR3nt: TGTGCCAGCAGCTCGTCTCCGGGACCCTACAATGAGCAGTTCTTC
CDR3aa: CASSSSPGPYNEQFF

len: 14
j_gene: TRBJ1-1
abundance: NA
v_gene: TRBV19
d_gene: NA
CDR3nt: TGTGCCAGTAGTATTACAGGGCTGAACACTGAAGCTTTCTTT
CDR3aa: CASSITGLNTEAFF

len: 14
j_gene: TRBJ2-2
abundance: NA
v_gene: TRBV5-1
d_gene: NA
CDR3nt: TGCGCCAGCAGCGCCCGGGAGAGCACCGGGGAGCTGTTTTTT
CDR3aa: CASSARESTGELFF

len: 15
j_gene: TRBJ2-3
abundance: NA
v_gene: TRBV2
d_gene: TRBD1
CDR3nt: TGTGCCAGCAGTGAAGCGGGACAGCGCACAGATACGCAGTATTTT
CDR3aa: CASSEAGQRTDTQYF

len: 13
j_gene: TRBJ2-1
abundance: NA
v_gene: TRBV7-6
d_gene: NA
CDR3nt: TGTGCCAGCAGCCAGTCACTAAACAATGAGCAGTTCTTC
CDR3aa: CASSQSLNNEQFF

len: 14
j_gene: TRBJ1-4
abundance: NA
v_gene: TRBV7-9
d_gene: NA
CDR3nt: TGTGCCAGCAGCTTAGGGACGGAAGATGAAAAACTGTTTTTT
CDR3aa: CASSLGTEDEKLFF

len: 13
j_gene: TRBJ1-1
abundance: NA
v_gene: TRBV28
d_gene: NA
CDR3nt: TGTGCCAGCAGCTGGGTGAACCCCCCTGAAGCTTTCTTT
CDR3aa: CASSWVNPPEAFF

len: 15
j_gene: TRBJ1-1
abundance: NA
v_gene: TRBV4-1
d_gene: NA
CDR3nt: TGCGCCAGCAGCCAAATTGGGCAGGGGAAGGGTGAAGCTTTCTTT
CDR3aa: CASSQIGQGKGEAFF

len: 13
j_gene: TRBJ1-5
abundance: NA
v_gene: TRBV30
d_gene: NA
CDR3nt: TGTGCCTGGAGTTCAGGGGTCGATCAGCCCCAGCATTTT
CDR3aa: CAWSSGVDQPQHF

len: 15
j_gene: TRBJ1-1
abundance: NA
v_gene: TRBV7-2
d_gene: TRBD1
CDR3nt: TGTGCCAGCAGTTTAGGGACAGGATCGAACACTGAAGCTTTCTTT
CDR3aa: CASSLGTGSNTEAFF

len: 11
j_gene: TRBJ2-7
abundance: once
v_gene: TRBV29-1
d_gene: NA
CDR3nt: TGCAGCGTTACCAGGGGCTACGAGCAGTACTTC
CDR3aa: CSVTRGYEQYF

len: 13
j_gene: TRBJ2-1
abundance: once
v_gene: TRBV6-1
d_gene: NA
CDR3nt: TGTGCCAGCAGTGAAGCGACGGGAGCGGAGCAGTTCTTC
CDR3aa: CASSEATGAEQFF

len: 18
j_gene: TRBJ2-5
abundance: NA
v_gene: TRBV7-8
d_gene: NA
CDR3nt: TGTGCCAGCAGCTCAATGGGATGGGACGCACGGGGCCAAGAGACCCAGTACTTC
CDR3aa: CASSSMGWDARGQETQYF

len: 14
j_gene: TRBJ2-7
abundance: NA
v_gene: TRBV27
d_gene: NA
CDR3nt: TGTGCCAGCAGGCCCCGAGGGAGCCCCTACGAGCAGTACTTC
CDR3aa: CASRPRGSPYEQYF

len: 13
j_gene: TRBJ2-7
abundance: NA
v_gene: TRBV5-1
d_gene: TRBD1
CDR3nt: TGCGCCAGCTCATTGACAGGGACCTACGAGCAGTACTTC
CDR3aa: CASSLTGTYEQYF

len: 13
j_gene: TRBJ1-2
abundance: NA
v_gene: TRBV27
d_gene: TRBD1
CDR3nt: TGTGCCAGCAGTCCCAGGACAGGGTATGGCTACACCTTC
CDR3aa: CASSPRTGYGYTF

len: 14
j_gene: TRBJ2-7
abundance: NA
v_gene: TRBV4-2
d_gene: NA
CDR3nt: TGTGCCAGCAGCCGGGGGAGCGGACCCTACGAGCAGTACTTC
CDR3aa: CASSRGSGPYEQYF

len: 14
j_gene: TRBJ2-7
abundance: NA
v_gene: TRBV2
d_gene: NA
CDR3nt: TGTGCCAGCAGGGCTGTGGCAGAATCCTACGAGCAGTACTTC
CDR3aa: CASRAVAESYEQYF

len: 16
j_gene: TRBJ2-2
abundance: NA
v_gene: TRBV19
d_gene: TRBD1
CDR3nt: TGTGCCAGTAGTATAGTCCAGGGGGTAGTTACCGGGGAGCTGTTTTTT
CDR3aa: CASSIVQGVVTGELFF

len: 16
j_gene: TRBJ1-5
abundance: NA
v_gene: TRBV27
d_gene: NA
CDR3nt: TGTGCCAGCAGTTTTACGGGGGACGATAGCAATCAGCCCCAGCATTTT
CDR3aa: CASSFTGDDSNQPQHF

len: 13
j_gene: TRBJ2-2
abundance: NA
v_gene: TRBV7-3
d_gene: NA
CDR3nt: TGTGCCAGCAGCTTACGCGGCACCGGGGAGCTGTTTTTT
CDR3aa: CASSLRGTGELFF

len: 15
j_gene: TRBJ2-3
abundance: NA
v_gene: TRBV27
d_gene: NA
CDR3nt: TGTGCCAGCAGTCCGCGGCCCAGTGGCACAGATACGCAGTATTTT
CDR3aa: CASSPRPSGTDTQYF

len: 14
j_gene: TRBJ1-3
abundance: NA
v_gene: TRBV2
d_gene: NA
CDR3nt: TGTGCCAGCAGTGATAAGGGGGCTGGAAACACCATATATTTT
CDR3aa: CASSDKGAGNTIYF

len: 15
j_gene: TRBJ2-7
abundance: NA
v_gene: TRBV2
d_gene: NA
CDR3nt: TGTGCCAGCAGTCTCCCCGCCACCCGTCTTTACGAGCAGTACTTC
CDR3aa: CASSLPATRLYEQYF

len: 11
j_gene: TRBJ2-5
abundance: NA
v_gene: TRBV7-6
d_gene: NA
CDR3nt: TGTGCCAGCAGCTTATCCGAGACCCAGTACTTC
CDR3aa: CASSLSETQYF

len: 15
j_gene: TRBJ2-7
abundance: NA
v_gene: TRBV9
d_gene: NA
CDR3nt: TGTGCCAGCAGCGTAGCCCTGGCAGGTGGGGACGAGCAGTACTTC
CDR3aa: CASSVALAGGDEQYF

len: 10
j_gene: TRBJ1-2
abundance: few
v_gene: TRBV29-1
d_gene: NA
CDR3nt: TGCAGCGTTACGAGGGAAGGCTACACCTTC
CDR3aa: CSVTREGYTF

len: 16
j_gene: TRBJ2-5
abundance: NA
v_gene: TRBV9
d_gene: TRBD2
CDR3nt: TGTGCCAGCAGCGAGACAGAGCGGGGGGGCTCGAAGACCCAGTACTTC
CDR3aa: CASSETERGGSKTQYF

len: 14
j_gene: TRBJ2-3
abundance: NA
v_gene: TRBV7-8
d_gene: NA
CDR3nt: TGTGCCAGCAGCCCGAATAAACTAGCAGATACGCAGTATTTT
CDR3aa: CASSPNKLADTQYF

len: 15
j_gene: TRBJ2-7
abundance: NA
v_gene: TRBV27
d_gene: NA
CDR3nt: TGTGCCAGCAGTTTATCTGGGGGCCCCTTCTCCGAGCAGTACTTC
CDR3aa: CASSLSGGPFSEQYF

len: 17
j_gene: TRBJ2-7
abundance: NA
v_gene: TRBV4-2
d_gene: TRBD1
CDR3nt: TGTGCCAGCAGCCAAGAGACAGGGCCGTTCAAGTCCTACGAGCAGTACTTC
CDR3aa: CASSQETGPFKSYEQYF

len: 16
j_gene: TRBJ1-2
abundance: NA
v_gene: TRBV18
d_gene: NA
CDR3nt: TGTGCCAGCTCACCACGGACCCAGGGTGGCGTCTATGGCTACACCTTC
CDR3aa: CASSPRTQGGVYGYTF

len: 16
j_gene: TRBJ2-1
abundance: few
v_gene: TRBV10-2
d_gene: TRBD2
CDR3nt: TGCGCCAGCAGTGTCAGCGGGGGGAGGGGCTACAATGAGCAGTTCTTC
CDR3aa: CASSVSGGRGYNEQFF

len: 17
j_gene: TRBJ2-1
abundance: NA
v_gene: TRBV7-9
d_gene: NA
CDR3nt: TGTGCCAGCAACCTACCCCTCAGGCTGAGACCGAACAATGAGCAGTTCTTC
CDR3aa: CASNLPLRLRPNNEQFF

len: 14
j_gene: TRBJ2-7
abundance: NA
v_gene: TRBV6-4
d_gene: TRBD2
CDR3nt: TGTGCCAGCAGTCCCGAGGCGGGGGCCTACGAGCAGTACTTC
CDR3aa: CASSPEAGAYEQYF